This T cell receptor beta chain was sequenced during a study of blood T cell repertoires in COVID-19. Whole-study context: Researchers got acute and convalescent COVID-19 samples from the United States, Italy and Spain. Sample material is recorded as cDNA or gDNA derived from T cells, B-cell-depleted T cells, or PBMCs.

Germline lookup yields CDR1 GTSNPN and CDR2 SVGIG (reference sequence). The CDR3 is made up of 15 amino acids. After removal of 2 bases from V and 7 bases from J, the junction contained 7 bases not matched to a gene. In the original processing: Estimated nucleated cell counts came from reference gene primer amplification. The table came from immunoSEQ multiplex PCR; TCRdb's copy has only in-frame clones and leaves some out. The DNA was the basis for D and trimming; V, J and clone size are from that table. Among about 70,000 clones listed, 80% to 90% were seen once. The sequence came from a woman between 18 and 29 years old with acute or convalescent COVID-19. The gene calls are TRBV30 and TRBJ1-4; the match to TRBD1 covers 10 bases. The sequencing input was peripheral blood. The CDR3 nucleotides are TGTGCCTGGAGTAGGGACAGGGGACTGGTTGAAAAACTGTTTTTT. Its translation: CAWSRDRGLVEKLFF.